Listed here are 15 T cell receptor beta chains from one sample, sequenced in a study of T-cell reconstitution after alpha-beta-depleted transplantation in children. TCRbeta library preparation incorporated unique molecular identifiers. TCRdb itself ran the PCR reads through MiXCR, one entry per CDR3 protein. The sample lists over 200,000 distinct CDR3 sequences; roughly a tenth were seen once. The sequenced sample was PBMCs, obtained before TCRalphabeta/CD19-depleted stem cell transplant. The source of these receptors is a child less than two years old with acute myeloid leukemia, due to receive a stem cell transplant.

This clonotype was counted at least ten times. This chain uses TRBV18 with TRBJ1-1; D might be TRBD1 (5 bases). Germline V gene lookup returns CDR1 KGHSH and CDR2 LQKENI. The V gene lost 2 bases and the J gene lost 7 bases, with 8 bases spanning the gap. CDR3 size: 12 residues. The CDR3 protein is CASSPGGYEAFF. The CDR3 region has the DNA TGTGCCAGCTCACCAGGGGGGTATGAAGCTTTCTTT.

This clonotype has at least ten counts. The CDR3 bases are TGCGCCAGCAGGACTGGACCGACTTCGGAGGGCTACACCTTC. The encoded protein is CASRTGPTSEGYTF. The chain combines TRBV5-1 with TRBJ1-2; no reliable D call. Germline CDR1 is SGHRS and CDR2 is YFSETQ. The CDR3 has 14 amino acids. Trimming took 5 bases from V and 8 from J, leaving 19 bases between them. The complete variable domain, with remaining parts taken from reference TRBV5-1 and TRBJ1-2, reads KAGVTQTPRYLIKTRGQQVTLSCSPISGHRSVSWYQQTPGQGLQFLFEYFSETQRNKGNFPGRFSGRQFSNSRSEMNVSTLELGDSALYLCASRTGPTSEGYTFGSGTRLTVV.

In its sample, this clonotype was seen many times. V is TRBV7-9 and J is TRBJ1-2; D gene ambiguous. Trimming removed 6 bases from V and 9 bases from J, with 23 bases in between. This CDR3 contains 15 residues. Germline CDR1 SEHNR, CDR2 FQNEAQ (reference sequence). The CDR3 DNA follows: TGTGCCAGCAGTTCATCAGATAGGCCCTCCATGAGCTACACCTTC. Its protein is CASSSSDRPSMSYTF.

This clonotype was seen many times. This chain joins TRBV5-1 and TRBJ1-2; the D gene is possibly TRBD1 (6 bases). Trimming pared 5 bases from V and 4 bases from J, leaving 12 bases between. The length of the CDR3 is 13 residues. The germline gives CDR1 SGHRS, CDR2 YFSETQ. The CDR3 DNA reads as TGCGCCAGCAGTAAGGGGGAGCGCTATGGCTACACCTTC. Protein: CASSKGERYGYTF.

This clonotype was observed many times. This sequence joins TRBV10-3 and TRBJ1-2; the D gene is possibly TRBD1 (5 bases). Germline CDR1 is ENHRY and CDR2 is SYGVKD. The V gene lost 6 bases and the J gene lost 4 bases, with 12 bases spanning the gap. This CDR3 has 13 amino acids. Here the CDR3 DNA reads TGTGCCATCAGCCCGGGACCGTTCTATGGCTACACCTTC. Its protein product is CAISPGPFYGYTF.

The chain employs TRBV3-1 and TRBJ2-5; 10 bases are shared with TRBD2. This CDR3 contains 15 residues. The junction had 7 bases not matched to a gene; V was cut back by 5 bases and J by 4 bases. Germline CDR1 LGHDT, CDR2 YNNKEL (reference sequence). The CDR3 coding sequence is TGTGCCAGCAGCAGGACTAGCGGTACACTAGAGACCCAGTACTTC. Protein sequence: CASSRTSGTLETQYF.

The J gene is TRBJ1-2, the V gene TRBV29-1; D is perhaps TRBD1 (5 bases). CDR1 is SQVTM and CDR2 is ANQGSEA in the germline V gene. The CDR3 has 11 residues. Trimming took off 6 bases at V and 4 bases at J, with 9 bases between the two ends. This CDR3 is CSVPTAYGYTF. CDR3 coding DNA: TGCAGCGTCCCGACAGCCTATGGCTACACCTTC.

This clonotype was seen many times. The genes are TRBV5-1 and TRBJ1-1; a weak D match, TRBD1 (6 bases). Looked up from germline, CDR1 is SGHRS and CDR2 is YFSETQ. V shed 4 bases and J shed 4 bases, with 20 bases lying between them. The CDR3 is made up of 16 amino acids. The CDR3 sequence: CASSHREQGSSTEAFF. CDR3 in DNA: TGCGCCAGCAGCCACCGCGAACAGGGTTCGTCCACTGAAGCTTTCTTT. Based on the CDR3 plus reference TRBV5-1 and TRBJ1-1, the full variable domain is KAGVTQTPRYLIKTRGQQVTLSCSPISGHRSVSWYQQTPGQGLQFLFEYFSETQRNKGNFPGRFSGRQFSNSRSEMNVSTLELGDSALYLCASSHREQGSSTEAFFGQGTRLTVV.

This clonotype was detected ten times or more. This sequence joins TRBV20-1 and TRBJ1-1, with D unresolved. V was cut by 7 bases and J by 8 bases, with 14 bases left in between. The CDR3 consists of 11 residues. Germline values: CDR1 DFQATT, CDR2 SNEGSKA (reference sequence). CDR3 region: CSVTAGREAFF. The CDR3 nucleotides read TGCAGTGTAACGGCTGGTAGGGAAGCTTTCTTT.

This clonotype has a count of ten or more. This rearrangement joins TRBV4-3 to TRBJ2-7, with 7 bases matching TRBD2. Germline CDR1 reads LGHNA; CDR2 reads YSLEER. The CDR3 is 16 amino acids. With 0 bases clipped from V and 1 base from J, the junction kept 6 bases outside the gene matches. CDR3 bases: TGCGCCAGCAGCCAAGAGCTAGCGGTAGGGTCCTACGAGCAGTACTTC. This encodes CASSQELAVGSYEQYF.

This clonotype was observed at least ten times. The chain carries TRBV18 and TRBJ2-7; D is unresolved. The CDR3 consists of 13 residues. V dropped 4 bases and J dropped 5 bases, with 12 bases sitting between them. Germline V gene lookup returns CDR1 KGHSH and CDR2 LQKENI. The CDR3 bases are TGTGCCAGCTCACTGAACCCCCGGAACGAGCAGTACTTC. Translation: CASSLNPRNEQYF.

This clonotype was detected many times. The genes are TRBV7-9 and TRBJ2-7; 11 bases fit TRBD1. There are 15 residues in the CDR3. The ends lost 2 bases at V and 4 bases at J; junction bases unmatched: 4. Germline V lookup: CDR1 SEHNR, CDR2 FQNEAQ (reference sequence). CDR3 sequence reads: CASSLSGTGGYEQYF. In DNA form, the CDR3 reads TGTGCCAGCAGCTTATCCGGGACAGGGGGATACGAGCAGTACTTC.

This clonotype was counted many times. V and J are TRBV13 and TRBJ2-2, with TRBD2 matching 11 bases. Germline V gene lookup returns CDR1 PRHDT and CDR2 FYEKMQ (reference sequence). The CDR3 is made up of 16 amino acids. V shed 2 bases, J shed 3 bases, and the junction held 2 bases outside the gene matches. In DNA form, the CDR3 reads TGTGCCAGCAGCTTAAGACTAGCGGGATACACCGGGGAGCTGTTTTTT. Protein: CASSLRLAGYTGELFF.

This clonotype was seen many times. The gene calls are TRBV7-6 and TRBJ2-7, with D hard to call. The germline V and J ends were trimmed by 0 bases and 0 bases, with 15 bases remaining between them. Germline V gene sequence: CDR1 SGHVS, CDR2 FNYEAQ. This CDR3 comprises 17 residues. The CDR3 sequence: CASSLASGGIGSYEQYF. DNA for the CDR3: TGTGCCAGCAGCTTAGCCTCAGGTGGGATAGGCTCCTACGAGCAGTACTTC.

This clonotype was picked up many times. The chain links TRBV30 to TRBJ2-1; D is undetermined. The length of the CDR3 is 14 residues. Germline V lookup: CDR1 GTSNPN, CDR2 SVGIG (reference sequence). The V and J ends lost 5 bases and 0 bases respectively, with 11 bases between them. CDR3: CAWVLFSSYNEQFF. The DNA for the CDR3 is TGTGCCTGGGTCCTCTTTTCCTCCTACAATGAGCAGTTCTTC.